The T cell receptor beta chain under discussion was sequenced for a study of shared clonotypes between healthy human individuals. Method: immunoSEQ multiplex PCR; TCRdb's copy keeps in-frame clones and lacks some. The table has about 600,000 clones, roughly 97% seen once. The receptor's source is a woman aged 25 to 39 in good health. Sequences were obtained from naive CD4+ T cells sorted from blood. Subset noted: CD45RA+ positively selected.

For the CDR3, the DNA is TGCGCCAGCAGCCGTAGCGGGAGCACCTACGAGCAGTACTTC. Its translation: CASSRSGSTYEQYF. This rearrangement joins TRBV4-1 to TRBJ2-7; 9 positions agree with TRBD2. Germline-derived CDR1 and CDR2 are MGHRA and YSYEKL. V lost 4 bases and J lost 2; bases outside the gene matches: 3. The CDR3 is 14 residues long.